Detailed here is one T cell receptor (beta chain). Its matching antigen is unknown. These data originate in a study of cytomegalovirus exposure and HLA in healthy donors. Study in general: Inside one of the first data releases sat around 77 million unique TCRs taken from HLA-typed donors.

The primer mix had 60 Vbeta and 13 Jbeta primers. Generated by immunoSEQ multiplex PCR, the TCRdb table keeps only in-frame clones and is missing some. This table holds about 140,000 clones, more than 75% found once. V was trimmed by 0 bases and J by 6 bases, leaving 11 bases between them. Germline values: CDR1 MNHEY, CDR2 SVGAGI. This CDR3 has 14 residues. Study conclusions and caveats: Being productive about 87% or about 30% of the time was typical of most TCR beta V segments in an earlier analysis. It was 150 to 200 TCR beta chains that were listed as cytomegalovirus-associated. Further analysis was carried out later, and it showed several of the most significant clusters appearing linked to common viral pathogens.

The V and J genes are TRBV6-5 and TRBJ1-2; D gene uncertain. The receptor was derived from a woman younger than 35 in good health and CMV-seropositive. Sequencing was carried out using PBMCs. CDR3 in amino acids: CASSYSLGKDGYTF. The CDR3 coding sequence is TGTGCCAGCAGTTACTCCCTAGGAAAAGATGGCTACACCTTC.